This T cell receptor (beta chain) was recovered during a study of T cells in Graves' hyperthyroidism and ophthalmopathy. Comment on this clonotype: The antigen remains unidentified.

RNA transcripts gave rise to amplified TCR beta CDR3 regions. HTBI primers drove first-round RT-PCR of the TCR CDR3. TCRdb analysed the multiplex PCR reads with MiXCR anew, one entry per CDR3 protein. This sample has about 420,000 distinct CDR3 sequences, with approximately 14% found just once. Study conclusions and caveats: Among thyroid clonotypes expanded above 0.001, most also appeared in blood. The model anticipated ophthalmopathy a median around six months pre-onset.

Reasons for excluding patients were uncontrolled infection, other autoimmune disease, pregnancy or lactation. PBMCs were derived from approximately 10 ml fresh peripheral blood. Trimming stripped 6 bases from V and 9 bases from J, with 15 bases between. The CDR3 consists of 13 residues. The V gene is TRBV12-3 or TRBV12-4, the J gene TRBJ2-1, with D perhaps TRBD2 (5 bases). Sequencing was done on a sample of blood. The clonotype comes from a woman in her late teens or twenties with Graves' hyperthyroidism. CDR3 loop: CASSWRVAAEQFF. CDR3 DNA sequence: TGTGCCAGCAGCTGGCGGGTGGCGGCTGAGCAGTTCTTC.